Listed below are T cell receptor beta chains from one sample, sequenced in a study. TCRdb re-called the RT-PCR reads with MiXCR, one entry per CDR3 protein. This sample has around 700,000 distinct CDR3 sequences; 13% to 15% occur once, and the top ten carry 3.6%. The sample was memory CD4+ T cells from blood. The origin of the receptors is a female donor in good health, serving as a healthy control. The conserved cysteine and the conserved F or W are not part of the CDR3 here.

CDR3 length: 15
V gene: TRBV12-5
J gene: TRBJ1-1
CDR3 protein: ASGLNLQGPVNTEAF

CDR3 length: 16
V gene: TRBV7-6
J gene: TRBJ2-3
CDR3 protein: ASSFYSAGLASTDTQY

CDR3 length: 14
V gene: TRBV7-2
J gene: TRBJ2-3
CDR3 protein: ASSFFGSGGTDTQY

CDR3 length: 11
V gene: TRBV4-2
J gene: TRBJ1-6
CDR3 protein: ASSQKIDSPLH

CDR3 length: 13
V gene: TRBV9
J gene: TRBJ2-3
CDR3 protein: ASSVEALSTDTQY

CDR3 length: 15
V gene: TRBV6-6
J gene: TRBJ2-3
CDR3 protein: ASSYSTAGRGVDTQY

CDR3 length: 15
V gene: TRBV6-5
J gene: TRBJ1-6
CDR3 protein: ASSYGDPRSYNSPLH

CDR3 length: 10
V gene: TRBV7-6
J gene: TRBJ1-6
CDR3 protein: ASSLEHSPLH

CDR3 length: 11
V gene: TRBV7-3
J gene: TRBJ2-3
CDR3 protein: ASSRGTRDTQY

CDR3 length: 12
V gene: TRBV20-1
J gene: TRBJ2-7
CDR3 protein: SATEGGGSYEQY

CDR3 length: 12
V gene: TRBV20-1
J gene: TRBJ1-4
CDR3 protein: SALRTGGLEKLF

CDR3 length: 13
V gene: TRBV4-3
J gene: TRBJ1-4
CDR3 protein: ASSPQAAENEKLF

CDR3 length: 15
V gene: TRBV3-1
J gene: TRBJ2-2
CDR3 protein: ASRLRTSGGNTGELF

CDR3 length: 13
V gene: TRBV11-2
J gene: TRBJ2-1
CDR3 protein: ASSWTSGLSNEQF

CDR3 length: 10
V gene: TRBV20-1
J gene: TRBJ2-7
CDR3 protein: SAEQKTDEQY

CDR3 length: 10
V gene: TRBV15
J gene: TRBJ1-2
CDR3 protein: ATSRDTYGYT

CDR3 length: 14
V gene: TRBV7-2
J gene: TRBJ2-7
CDR3 protein: ASSLGVGDTTYEQY

CDR3 length: 15
V gene: TRBV11-2
J gene: TRBJ2-4
CDR3 protein: ASSLESSGSPKNIQY

CDR3 length: 10
V gene: TRBV2
J gene: TRBJ1-2
CDR3 protein: ASSGASYGYT

CDR3 length: 14
V gene: TRBV2
J gene: TRBJ1-1
CDR3 protein: ASSEQLGGLNTEAF

CDR3 length: 14
V gene: TRBV12-3/TRBV12-4
J gene: TRBJ2-7
CDR3 protein: ASSKTGTVLSYEQY

CDR3 length: 9
V gene: TRBV6-1
J gene: TRBJ2-3
CDR3 protein: ASSESITQY

CDR3 length: 12
V gene: TRBV5-1
J gene: TRBJ2-1
CDR3 protein: ASRLFLGDNEQF

CDR3 length: 13
V gene: TRBV19
J gene: TRBJ2-3
CDR3 protein: ASSTGTGGADTQY

CDR3 length: 11
V gene: TRBV11-2
J gene: TRBJ2-1
CDR3 protein: ASSRDRYNEQF

CDR3 length: 14
V gene: TRBV20-1
J gene: TRBJ2-1
CDR3 protein: SATATHSGSGDEQF

CDR3 length: 14
V gene: TRBV24-1
J gene: TRBJ2-5
CDR3 protein: ATSGTGQGGQETQY

CDR3 length: 11
V gene: TRBV6-5
J gene: TRBJ2-1
CDR3 protein: ASSPGGGREQF

CDR3 length: 16
V gene: TRBV20-1
J gene: TRBJ2-4
CDR3 protein: SARRGLAGEGSKNIQY

CDR3 length: 17
V gene: TRBV15
J gene: TRBJ2-3
CDR3 protein: ATSAQSLFQGGGTDTQY

CDR3 length: 13
V gene: TRBV6-5
J gene: TRBJ1-2
CDR3 protein: ASSYSTFGGNGYT

CDR3 length: 12
V gene: TRBV4-3
J gene: TRBJ2-7
CDR3 protein: ASSQEYRDNEQY

CDR3 length: 16
V gene: TRBV19
J gene: TRBJ2-3
CDR3 protein: ASSIKGGSGSVADTQY

CDR3 length: 11
V gene: TRBV6-6
J gene: TRBJ2-2
CDR3 protein: ASSEIALGELF

CDR3 length: 9
V gene: TRBV27
J gene: TRBJ2-1
CDR3 protein: ASSFMGVQF

CDR3 length: 14
V gene: TRBV11-2
J gene: .
CDR3 protein: ASSGQGLAGAGEQY

CDR3 length: 12
V gene: TRBV28
J gene: TRBJ1-1
CDR3 protein: ASSSFGGADEAF

CDR3 length: 12
V gene: TRBV20-1
J gene: TRBJ1-2
CDR3 protein: SASLSGQTTGYT

CDR3 length: 12
V gene: TRBV11-2
J gene: TRBJ1-1
CDR3 protein: ASSLDLPAAGAF

CDR3 length: 13
V gene: TRBV7-2
J gene: TRBJ2-4
CDR3 protein: ASSTIMGGQNIQY

CDR3 length: 11
V gene: TRBV30
J gene: TRBJ2-1
CDR3 protein: AWARSSYNEQF